These 17 T cell receptor beta chains were sequenced from one sample in a study of vaccination and CD4 T cells after COVID-19. With the Oncomine TCR Beta short-read assay, DNA from cultured CD4+ T cells was sequenced. One entry per CDR3 protein, called by TCRdb with MiXCR from the PCR reads. The sample has roughly 14,000 distinct CDR3 sequences; around two fifths are singletons. No cognate antigen is known for these TCRs. Treatment described: approximately 10-day PBMC culture with coronavirus spike peptide pools or control peptides (ViraFEST assay). The sequenced sample was CD4+ T cells from blood, cultured in vitro. The source of these receptors is a human donor who had recovered from COVID-19.

There are a few counts of this clonotype. The chain couples TRBV24-1 to TRBJ2-5; 8 bases fit TRBD2. Germline assignment: CDR1 KGHDR and CDR2 SFDVKD. The CDR3 runs to 16 residues. J gave up 4 bases and V 1 base, and 7 bases lay outside the gene matches. DNA for the CDR3: TGTGCCACCAGTGATTTCGGGAGGGCCCACCGAGAGACCCAGTACTTC. This codes for CATSDFGRAHRETQYF.

This chain joins TRBV6-5 and TRBJ1-5; D remains ambiguous. The V and J ends lost 1 base and 1 base respectively, with 5 bases between them. The CDR3 covers 14 residues. Per germline, CDR1 MNHEY and CDR2 SVGAGI. In nucleotides, the CDR3 is TGTGCCAGCAGTTACTTTAGCAGCAATCAGCCCCAGCATTTT. It yields the protein CASSYFSSNQPQHF.

This clonotype showed up just a few times. This rearrangement joins TRBV6-1 to TRBJ2-7; 12 bases map to TRBD2. Germline-derived CDR1 and CDR2 are MNHNS and SASEGT. This CDR3 has 16 residues. V dropped 4 bases and J dropped 3; count of bases not matched to a gene: 7. The CDR3 spells CASSVRLAGAYYEQYF. CDR3 in DNA: TGTGCCAGCAGTGTGCGACTAGCGGGGGCTTACTACGAGCAGTACTTC.

This clonotype was counted between two and nine times. V and J are TRBV6-1 and TRBJ1-2, with D perhaps matching TRBD1 (6 bases). V was shortened by 6 bases and J by 5 bases, with 10 bases between the two germline ends. CDR1 and CDR2 from the germline V gene are MNHNS and SASEGT. The CDR3 contains 12 residues. CDR3 loop: CASSQRGYGYTF. The CDR3, as DNA: TGTGCCAGCAGCCAAAGGGGGTATGGCTACACCTTC.

The chain uses TRBV2 and TRBJ2-7, with D perhaps TRBD2 (5 bases). CDR1 and CDR2 from the germline V gene are SNHLY and FYNNEI. The length of the CDR3 is 16 residues. Trimming stripped 1 base from V and 2 bases from J, with 15 bases between. The CDR3 loop reads CASSEVGFGDTYEQYF. The DNA for the CDR3 is TGTGCCAGCAGTGAAGTAGGCTTCGGGGATACCTACGAGCAGTACTTC.

V gene TRBV6-5 combines with J gene TRBJ1-4, with 10 bases that match TRBD1. The V gene's germline CDR1 is MNHEY and CDR2 SVGAGI. CDR3 length equals 15 residues. Trimming removed 2 bases from V and 8 bases from J; junction bases left unmatched: 5. The CDR3 DNA reads TGTGCCAGCAGTTACGACAGGGGGCCGGGCGAAAAACTGTTTTTT. Residues: CASSYDRGPGEKLFF.

This clonotype qualifies as medium-sized (0.01 to 0.1%). The rearrangement uses TRBV29-1 and TRBJ1-2; D gene uncertain. Trimming left V 5 bases short and J 4 bases short, with 23 bases between. This CDR3 has 16 residues. Germline CDR1 reads SQVTM; CDR2 reads ANQGSEA. CDR3 in amino acids: CSVYVPGEGKSYGYTF. The CDR3 nucleotides are TGCAGCGTTTATGTCCCCGGGGAAGGCAAGAGCTATGGCTACACCTTC.

The V call is TRBV14, the J call TRBJ2-1; D may be TRBD2 (6 bases). Trimming pared 3 bases from V and 1 base from J, leaving 7 bases between. Germline V lookup: CDR1 SGHDN, CDR2 FVKESK. This CDR3 has 14 residues. CDR3 sequence (DNA): TGTGCCAGCAGCCAGCTAGCGTCCTACAATGAGCAGTTCTTC. Its translation is CASSQLASYNEQFF.

V gene TRBV12-3 or TRBV12-4 combines with J gene TRBJ2-3, with D perhaps matching TRBD1 or TRBD2 (5 bases each). This CDR3 comprises 15 residues. V shed 6 bases and J shed 6 bases, with 19 bases lying between them. CDR3 in DNA: TGTGCCAGCAGCCCGAGGGGTTCTCTCCGCGATACGCAGTATTTT. This gives the protein CASSPRGSLRDTQYF.

The chain carries TRBV24-1 and TRBJ2-3; 8 bases agree with TRBD1. This CDR3 is 19 amino acids long. V was clipped by 6 bases and J by 2 bases; unmatched bases: 18. Germline assignment: CDR1 KGHDR and CDR2 SFDVKD. In DNA, the CDR3 is TGTGCCACCAGTCTCTCAGGGGGCGCGGTAGCGGCCGACACAGATACGCAGTATTTT. It yields the protein CATSLSGGAVAADTDTQYF.

The gene calls are TRBV29-1 and TRBJ2-7, with 11 bases identical to TRBD1. Per the germline V gene, CDR1 is SQVTM and CDR2 is ANQGSEA. With V trimmed by 7 bases and J by 7 bases, 9 bases remained unmatched. This CDR3 spans 13 amino acids. For the CDR3, the DNA is TGCAGCGCGGGAACCGGGACAGGGGGAGAGCAGTACTTC. This translates into CSAGTGTGGEQYF.

This chain connects TRBV9 to TRBJ1-2, with a weak D call TRBD1 (5 bases). The ends were cut back, 7 bases at V and 2 bases at J, with 15 bases in the middle. This CDR3 has 14 residues. Germline assignment: CDR1 SGDLS and CDR2 YYNGEE. DNA for the CDR3: TGTGCCAGCCGGTCGGGGGTTAGCAACTATGGCTACACCTTC. This sequence encodes CASRSGVSNYGYTF.

V usage is TRBV30 and J usage is TRBJ1-1, with 11 bases identical to TRBD1. The CDR3 is made up of 16 amino acids. Germline assignment: CDR1 GTSNPN and CDR2 SVGIG (reference sequence). V trimming: 3 bases; J trimming: 1 base; junction bases outside the gene matches: 7. CDR3 amino acids: CAWSPGTGGGNTEAFF. The DNA of the CDR3 is TGTGCCTGGAGCCCCGGGACAGGGGGAGGGAACACTGAAGCTTTCTTT.

This clonotype was found a few times. The CDR3 region has the DNA TGTGCCAGCAGCTTGACAGGGGGACAGCCCCAGCATTTT. It yields the protein CASSLTGGQPQHF. V gene TRBV7-9 combines with J gene TRBJ1-5; 9 bases line up with TRBD1. The CDR3 runs 13 residues. Germline CDR1 and CDR2: SEHNR and FQNEAQ (reference sequence). The trim removed 3 bases at V and 7 bases at J, leaving 1 base unmatched.

The chain uses TRBV28 and TRBJ1-2; D is undetermined. This CDR3 has 13 residues. V dropped 5 bases and J dropped 3 bases, with 10 bases sitting between them. Per the germline V gene, CDR1 is MDHEN and CDR2 is SYDVKM. The CDR3 loop reads CASSDRSYYGYTF. In DNA, the CDR3 is TGTGCCAGCAGTGATCGGAGCTACTATGGCTACACCTTC.

V usage is TRBV20-1 and J usage is TRBJ2-1, with 11 bases aligning to TRBD1. V trimming: 4 bases; J trimming: 8 bases; junction bases outside the gene matches: 10. The CDR3 runs to 15 residues. Germline loops: CDR1 DFQATT, CDR2 SNEGSKA (reference sequence). CDR3 region: CSAIFGTGGSDEQFF. CDR3 DNA sequence: TGCAGTGCTATATTCGGGACAGGGGGTTCCGATGAGCAGTTCTTC.

The V call is TRBV6-1, the J call TRBJ1-1; TRBD1 matches at 7 bases. V shed 6 bases and J 5 bases; nucleotides not matched to a gene: 15. This CDR3 is 16 amino acids long. Germline CDR1 and CDR2: MNHNS and SASEGT. The chain's CDR3 is CASSLTGVGGWTEAFF. The CDR3 DNA sequence: TGTGCCAGCAGCCTTACAGGGGTGGGGGGCTGGACTGAAGCTTTCTTT.